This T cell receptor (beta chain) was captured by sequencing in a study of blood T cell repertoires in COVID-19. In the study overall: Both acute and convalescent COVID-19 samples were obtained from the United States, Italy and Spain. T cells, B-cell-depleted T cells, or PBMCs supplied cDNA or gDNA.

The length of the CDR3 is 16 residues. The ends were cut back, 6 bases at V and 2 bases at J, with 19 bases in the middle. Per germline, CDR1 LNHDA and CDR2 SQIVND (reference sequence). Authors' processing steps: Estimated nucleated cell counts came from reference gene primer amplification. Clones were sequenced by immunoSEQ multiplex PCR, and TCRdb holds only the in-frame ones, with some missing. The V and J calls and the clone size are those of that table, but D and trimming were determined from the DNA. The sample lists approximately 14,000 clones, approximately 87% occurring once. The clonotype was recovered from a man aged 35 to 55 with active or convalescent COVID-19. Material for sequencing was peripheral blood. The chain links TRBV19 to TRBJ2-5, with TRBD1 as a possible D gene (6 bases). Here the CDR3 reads CASRSATGHSQETQYF. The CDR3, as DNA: TGTGCCAGTAGATCGGCGACGGGACACTCACAAGAGACCCAGTACTTC.